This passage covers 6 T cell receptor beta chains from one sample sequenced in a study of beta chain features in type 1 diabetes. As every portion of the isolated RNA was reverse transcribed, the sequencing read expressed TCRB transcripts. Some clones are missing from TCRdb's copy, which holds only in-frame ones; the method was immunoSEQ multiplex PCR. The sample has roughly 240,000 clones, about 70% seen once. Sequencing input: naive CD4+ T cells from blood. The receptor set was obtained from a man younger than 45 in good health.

CDR3 loop: CASSLWASNTGELFF. CDR3 sequence (DNA): TGTGCCAGCAGCTTATGGGCATCGAACACCGGGGAGCTGTTTTTT. This rearrangement joins TRBV7-2 to TRBJ2-2; the D is unclear. The germline V gene encodes CDR1 SGHTA and CDR2 FQGNSA. V was trimmed by 2 bases and J by 0 bases, leaving 7 bases between them. The CDR3 loop spans 15 amino acids.

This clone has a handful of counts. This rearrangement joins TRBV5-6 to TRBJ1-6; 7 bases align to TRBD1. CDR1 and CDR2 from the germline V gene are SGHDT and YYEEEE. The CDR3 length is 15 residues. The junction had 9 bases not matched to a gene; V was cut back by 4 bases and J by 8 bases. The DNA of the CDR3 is TGTGCCAGCAGCCTAGATGCAGGGGGAGATTCACCCCTCCACTTT. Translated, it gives CASSLDAGGDSPLHF. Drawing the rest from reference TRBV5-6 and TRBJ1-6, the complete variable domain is DAGVTQSPTHLIKTRGQQVTLRCSPKSGHDTVSWYQQALGQGPQFIFQYYEEEERQRGNFPDRFSGHQFPNYSSELNVNALLLGDSALYLCASSLDAGGDSPLHFGNGTRLTVT.

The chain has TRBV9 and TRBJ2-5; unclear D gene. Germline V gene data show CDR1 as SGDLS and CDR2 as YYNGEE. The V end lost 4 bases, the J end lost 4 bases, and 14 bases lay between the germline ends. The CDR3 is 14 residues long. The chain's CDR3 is CASSPTLVGETQYF. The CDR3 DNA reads TGTGCCAGCAGCCCTACCTTAGTTGGAGAGACCCAGTACTTC.

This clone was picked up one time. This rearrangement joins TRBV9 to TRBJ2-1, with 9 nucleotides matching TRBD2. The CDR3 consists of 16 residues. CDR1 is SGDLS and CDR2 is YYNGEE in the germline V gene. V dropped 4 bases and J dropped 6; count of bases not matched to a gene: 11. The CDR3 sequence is CASSPGSSGRGNEQFF. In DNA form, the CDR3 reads TGTGCCAGCAGCCCAGGGAGTAGCGGGAGAGGCAATGAGCAGTTCTTC.

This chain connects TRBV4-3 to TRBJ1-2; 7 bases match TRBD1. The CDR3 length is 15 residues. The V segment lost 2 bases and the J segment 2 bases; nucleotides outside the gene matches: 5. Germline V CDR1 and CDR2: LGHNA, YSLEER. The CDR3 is CASSQTGAVNYGYTF. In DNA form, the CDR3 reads TGCGCCAGCAGCCAAACAGGGGCCGTGAACTATGGCTACACCTTC.

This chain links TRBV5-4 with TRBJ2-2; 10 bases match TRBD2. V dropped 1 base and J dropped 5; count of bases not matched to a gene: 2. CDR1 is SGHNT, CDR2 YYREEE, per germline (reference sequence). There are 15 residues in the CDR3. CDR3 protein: CASSLSSGRTGELFF. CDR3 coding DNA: TGTGCCAGCAGCTTGTCTAGCGGGAGAACCGGGGAGCTGTTTTTT.